The text below deals with one T cell receptor beta chain. Its antigen is not known. The sample originates from a study of cytomegalovirus exposure and HLA in healthy donors. Study background: The approximately 130 validation repertoires matched the roughly 670 first-cohort repertoires in platform, a later analysis reported.

Study findings and constraints: Clusters of TCRs from the first cohort tended to co-occur in the 130 or so validation repertoires (as a later analysis found). The study put some 150 TCR beta chains on its list as cytomegalovirus-associated. Most TCR sequences were seen very rarely across donors, but some public TCRs occurred in many.

CDR3 length: 18 amino acids. With 5 bases removed from V and 0 bases from J, the gap between germline ends came to 22 bases. Per germline, CDR1 SEHNR and CDR2 FQNEAQ (reference sequence). Repertoires were generated with immunoSEQ multiplex PCR, while TCRdb's copy carries only in-frame clones and drops some. Of roughly 60,000 clones listed, under 95% are singletons. The genes are TRBV7-9 and TRBJ1-1; the D gene is possibly TRBD1 (6 bases). The clonotype originates from a woman aged 18-35 years in good health and CMV-seronegative. Sequencing input: PBMCs. The CDR3 region is CASSISSDRLLMNTEAFF. The CDR3 DNA follows: TGTGCCAGCAGCATATCCTCGGACAGACTACTCATGAACACTGAAGCTTTCTTT.